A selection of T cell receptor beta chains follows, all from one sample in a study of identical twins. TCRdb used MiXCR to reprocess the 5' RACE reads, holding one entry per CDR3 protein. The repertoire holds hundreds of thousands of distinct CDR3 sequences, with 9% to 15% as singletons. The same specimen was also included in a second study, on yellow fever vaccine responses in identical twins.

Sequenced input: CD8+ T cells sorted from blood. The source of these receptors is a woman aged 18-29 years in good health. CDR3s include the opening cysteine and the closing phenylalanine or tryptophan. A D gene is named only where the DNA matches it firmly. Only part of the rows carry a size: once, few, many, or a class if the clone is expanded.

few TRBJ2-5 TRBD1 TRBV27 CASSQTWDRAQETQYF TGTGCCAGCAGCCAAACCTGGGACAGAGCACAAGAGACCCAGTACTTC
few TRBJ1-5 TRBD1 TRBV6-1 CASSLRGGNQPQHF TGTGCCAGCAGTCTCAGGGGGGGCAATCAGCCCCAGCATTTT
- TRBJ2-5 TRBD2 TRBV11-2 CASSSSTLLWGGETQYF TGTGCCAGCAGCTCCTCGACGTTATTGTGGGGGGGGGAGACCCAGTACTTC
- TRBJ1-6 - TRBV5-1 CASSIRSYNSPLHF TGCGCCAGCAGCATTCGCTCCTATAATTCACCCCTCCACTTT
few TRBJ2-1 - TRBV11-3 CASSLDKNLKFF TGTGCCAGCAGCTTAGATAAAAACTTGAAGTTCTTC
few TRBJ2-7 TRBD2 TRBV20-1 CSARGGGRRSYEQYF TGCAGTGCTAGAGGTGGCGGGAGGCGCTCCTACGAGCAGTACTTC
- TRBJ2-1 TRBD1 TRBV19 CASSATGQPYNEQFF TGTGCCAGTTCGGCCACGGGACAGCCCTACAATGAGCAGTTCTTC
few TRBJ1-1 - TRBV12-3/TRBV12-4 CASSPEQGWVNTEAFF TGTGCCAGCAGTCCTGAACAGGGATGGGTGAACACTGAAGCTTTCTTT
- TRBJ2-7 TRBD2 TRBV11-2 CASSLGASGYEQYF TGTGCCAGCAGCTTAGGTGCTAGCGGCTACGAGCAGTACTTC
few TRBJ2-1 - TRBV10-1 CASSDFSGSYNEQFF TGCGCCAGCAGTGATTTTAGCGGCTCCTACAATGAGCAGTTCTTC
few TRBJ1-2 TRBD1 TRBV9 CASSTRQGAVYGYTF TGTGCCAGCAGCACCCGACAGGGCGCGGTCTATGGCTACACCTTC
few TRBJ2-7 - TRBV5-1 CASSLEGRFYEQYF TGCGCCAGCAGCTTGGAGGGACGGTTCTACGAGCAGTACTTC
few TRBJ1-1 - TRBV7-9 CASSPQSTNTEAFF TGTGCCAGCAGCCCACAGTCCACGAACACTGAAGCTTTCTTT
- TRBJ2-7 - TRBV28 CASSFQRDHWEEQYF TGTGCCAGCAGTTTCCAAAGGGACCACTGGGAGGAGCAGTACTTC
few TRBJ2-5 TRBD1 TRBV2 CASSEGTGDETQYF TGTGCCAGCAGTGAAGGGACAGGGGACGAGACCCAGTACTTC
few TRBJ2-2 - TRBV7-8 CASSSKVPRHGELFF TGTGCCAGCAGCTCAAAAGTCCCTAGGCACGGGGAGCTGTTTTTT
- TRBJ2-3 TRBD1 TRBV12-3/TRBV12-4 CASSPGQGRGTDTQYF TGTGCCAGCAGCCCGGGACAGGGAAGGGGGACAGATACGCAGTATTTT
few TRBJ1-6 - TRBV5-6 CASSFQDSPLHF TGTGCCAGCAGCTTCCAGGATTCACCCCTCCACTTT
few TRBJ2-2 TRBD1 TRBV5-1 CASSWDVRDRGQWTGELFF TGCGCCAGCAGCTGGGACGTCCGGGACAGGGGGCAGTGGACCGGGGAGCTGTTTTTT
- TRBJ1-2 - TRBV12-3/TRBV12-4 CASSFSNSDLGGYTF TGTGCCAGCAGTTTCTCCAATAGCGACTTAGGTGGCTACACCTTC
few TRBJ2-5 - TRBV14 CASSQDSNFQETQYF TGTGCCAGCAGCCAAGATTCTAACTTTCAAGAGACCCAGTACTTC
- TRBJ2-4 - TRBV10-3 CAISDPGQGNIQYF TGTGCCATCAGTGACCCCGGGCAGGGAAACATTCAGTACTTC
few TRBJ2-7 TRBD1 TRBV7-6 CASSLAGTVYEQYF TGTGCCAGCAGCTTAGCAGGGACAGTCTACGAGCAGTACTTC
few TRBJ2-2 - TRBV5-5 CASSPGTGIGELFF TGTGCCAGCAGCCCTGGTACAGGGATCGGGGAGCTGTTTTTT
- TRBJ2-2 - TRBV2 CAISGDSNTGELFF TGTGCCATCTCCGGGGACTCGAACACCGGGGAGCTGTTTTTT
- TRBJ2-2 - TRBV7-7 CASSLNTAGELFF TGTGCCAGCAGCTTAAATACCGCCGGGGAGCTGTTTTTT
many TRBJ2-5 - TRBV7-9 CASSSAGLGETQYF TGTGCCAGCAGCTCAGCAGGTCTGGGGGAGACCCAGTACTTC
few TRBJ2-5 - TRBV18 CASSRYREIQETQYF TGTGCCAGCTCACGGTATCGAGAAATACAAGAGACCCAGTACTTC
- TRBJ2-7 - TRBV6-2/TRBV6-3 CASSYAAGPYEQYF TGTGCCAGCAGTTACGCGGCTGGACCCTACGAGCAGTACTTC
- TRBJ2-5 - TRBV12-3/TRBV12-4 CASTWNQETQYF TGTGCCAGCACATGGAACCAAGAGACCCAGTACTTC
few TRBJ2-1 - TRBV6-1 CASSPEPPLTSSYNEQFF TGTGCCAGCAGTCCCGAACCTCCTCTAACAAGCTCCTACAATGAGCAGTTCTTC
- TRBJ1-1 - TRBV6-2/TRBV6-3 CASSYPGPEAFF TGTGCCAGCAGTTACCCGGGGCCTGAAGCTTTCTTT
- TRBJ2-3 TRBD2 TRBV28 CASSLGTSGPKHTQYF TGTGCCAGCAGTTTGGGAACTAGCGGTCCCAAGCATACGCAGTATTTT
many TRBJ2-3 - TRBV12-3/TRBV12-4 CASSLRGPRDNTQYF TGTGCCAGCAGTTTAAGAGGACCTCGCGATAATACGCAGTATTTT
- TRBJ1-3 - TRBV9 CASSVAGGNTIYF TGTGCCAGCAGCGTAGCAGGGGGAAACACCATATATTTT
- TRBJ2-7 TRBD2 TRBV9 CASSVGTSGSEQYF TGTGCCAGCAGCGTAGGCACTAGCGGGAGTGAGCAGTACTTC
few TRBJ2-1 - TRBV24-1 CATSDRLSTYNEQFF TGTGCCACCAGTGACAGGCTTAGCACCTACAATGAGCAGTTCTTC
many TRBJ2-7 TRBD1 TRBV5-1 CASSLALRVMDRDAYEQYF TGCGCCAGCAGCTTGGCCTTGCGGGTAATGGACAGGGACGCCTACGAGCAGTACTTC
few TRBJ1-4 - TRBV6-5 CASSYSGHPGEGKLFF TGTGCCAGCAGTTACTCTGGGCACCCGGGAGAGGGAAAACTGTTTTTT
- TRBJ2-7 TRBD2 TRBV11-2 CASSLGRAGGPNEQYF TGTGCCAGCAGCTTAGGAAGGGCGGGAGGCCCCAACGAGCAGTACTTC
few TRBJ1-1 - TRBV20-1 CSAPNGGTLNTEAFF TGCAGTGCCCCAAATGGCGGCACCCTGAACACTGAAGCTTTCTTT
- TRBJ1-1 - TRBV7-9 CASSLVSRGDTEAFF TGTGCCAGCAGCTTAGTGTCTCGGGGGGACACTGAAGCTTTCTTT
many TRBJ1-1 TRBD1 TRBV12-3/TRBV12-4 CASSTLTGGHTEAFF TGTGCCAGCAGTACACTTACAGGGGGCCACACTGAAGCTTTCTTT
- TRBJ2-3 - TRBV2 CASRGRMQYF TGTGCCAGCAGGGGACGGATGCAGTATTTT
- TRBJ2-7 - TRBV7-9 CASSLVGATYEQYF TGTGCCAGCAGCTTAGTGGGAGCGACGTACGAGCAGTACTTC
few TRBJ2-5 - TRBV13 CASSLRQGRGETQYF TGTGCCAGCAGCCTTCGGCAGGGGCGGGGAGAGACCCAGTACTTC
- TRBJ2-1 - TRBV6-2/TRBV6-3 CASSYLVSDEQFF TGTGCCAGCAGTTACTTGGTTAGCGATGAGCAGTTCTTC
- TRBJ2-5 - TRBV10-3 CAISESNRVRETQYF TGTGCCATCAGTGAGTCTAACAGGGTACGAGAGACCCAGTACTTC
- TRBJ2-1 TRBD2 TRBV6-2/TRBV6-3 CASSYSSTSGTPGNEQFF TGTGCCAGCAGTTACTCGAGCACTAGCGGTACTCCTGGTAATGAGCAGTTCTTC
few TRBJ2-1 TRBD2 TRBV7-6 CASSIRVAGGGSSEQFF TGTGCCAGCAGCATACGTGTAGCGGGAGGAGGGTCAAGTGAGCAGTTCTTC
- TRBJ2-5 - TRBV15 CATSREGFQETQYF TGTGCCACCAGCAGGGAAGGATTCCAAGAGACCCAGTACTTC
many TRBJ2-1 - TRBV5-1 CASSLALARREQFF TGCGCCAGCAGCTTGGCTTTAGCACGGCGTGAGCAGTTCTTC
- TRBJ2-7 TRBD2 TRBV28 CASSLWDTGTSGLEQYF TGTGCCAGCAGTTTATGGGATACCGGGACTAGCGGGTTAGAGCAGTACTTC
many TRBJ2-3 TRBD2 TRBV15 CATSRDFAGADTQYF TGTGCCACCAGCAGAGATTTCGCGGGAGCCGATACGCAGTATTTT
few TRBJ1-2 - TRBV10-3 CAISESKSRDYGYTF TGTGCCATCAGTGAGTCGAAGTCCCGCGACTATGGCTACACCTTC
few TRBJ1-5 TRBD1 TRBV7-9 CASSLGGTGVGNQPQHF TGTGCCAGCAGCTTAGGGGGGACAGGGGTTGGCAATCAGCCCCAGCATTTT
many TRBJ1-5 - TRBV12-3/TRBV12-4 CASGQPQHF TGTGCCAGTGGACAGCCCCAGCATTTT
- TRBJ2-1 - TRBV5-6 CASSLVARRGEQFF TGTGCCAGCAGCTTGGTGGCCCGGCGTGGTGAGCAGTTCTTC
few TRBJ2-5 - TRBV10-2 CASSGLGWLPQETQYF TGCGCCAGCAGTGGATTAGGTTGGCTGCCGCAAGAGACCCAGTACTTC
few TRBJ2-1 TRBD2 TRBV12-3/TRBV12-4 CASSSGGPDNEQFF TGTGCCAGCAGTTCGGGGGGGCCGGACAATGAGCAGTTCTTC